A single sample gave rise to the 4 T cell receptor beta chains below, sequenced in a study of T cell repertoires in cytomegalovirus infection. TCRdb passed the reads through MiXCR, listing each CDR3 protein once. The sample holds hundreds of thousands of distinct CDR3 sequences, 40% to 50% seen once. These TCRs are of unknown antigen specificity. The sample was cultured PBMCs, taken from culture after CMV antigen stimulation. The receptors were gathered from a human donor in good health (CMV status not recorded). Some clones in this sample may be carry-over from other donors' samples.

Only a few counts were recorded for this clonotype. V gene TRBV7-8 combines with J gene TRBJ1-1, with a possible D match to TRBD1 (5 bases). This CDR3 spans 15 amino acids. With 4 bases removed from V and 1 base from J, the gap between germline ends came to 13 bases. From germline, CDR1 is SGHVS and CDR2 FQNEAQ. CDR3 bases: TGTGCCAGCAGCTCAAGACCGGGGCCGAACACTGAAGCTTTCTTT. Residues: CASSSRPGPNTEAFF.

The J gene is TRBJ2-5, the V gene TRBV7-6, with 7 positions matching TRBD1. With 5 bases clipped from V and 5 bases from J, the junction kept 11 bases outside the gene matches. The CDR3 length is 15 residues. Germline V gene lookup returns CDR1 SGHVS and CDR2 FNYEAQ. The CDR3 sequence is CASSPIKGAPETQYF. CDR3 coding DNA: TGTGCCAGCAGCCCGATCAAGGGGGCCCCTGAGACCCAGTACTTC. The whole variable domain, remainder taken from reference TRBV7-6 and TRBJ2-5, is GAGVSQSPRYKVTKRGQDVALRCDPISGHVSLYWYRQALGQGPEFLTYFNYEAQQDKSGLPNDRFSAERPEGSISTLTIQRTEQRDSAMYRCASSPIKGAPETQYFGPGTRLLVL.

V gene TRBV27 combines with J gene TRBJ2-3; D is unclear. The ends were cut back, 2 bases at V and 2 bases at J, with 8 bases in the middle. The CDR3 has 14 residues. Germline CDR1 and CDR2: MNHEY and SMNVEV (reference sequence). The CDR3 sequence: CASSLQAYTDTQYF. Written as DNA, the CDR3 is TGTGCCAGCAGTTTACAGGCCTACACAGATACGCAGTATTTT.

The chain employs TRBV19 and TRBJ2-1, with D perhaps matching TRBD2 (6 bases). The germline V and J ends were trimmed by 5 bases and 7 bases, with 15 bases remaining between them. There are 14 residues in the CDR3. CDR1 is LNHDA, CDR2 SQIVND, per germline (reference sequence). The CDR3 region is CASSFRETANEQFF. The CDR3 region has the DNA TGTGCCAGTAGTTTCCGGGAGACGGCGAATGAGCAGTTCTTC.